Shown below are 2 T cell receptor beta chains from a single sample sequenced in a study of blood T cell repertoires in COVID-19. The assay was immunoSEQ multiplex PCR, and TCRdb's table has in-frame clones only and misses some. Here the sample spans roughly 78,000 clones, less than 85% being singletons. Sequenced sample: peripheral blood. All receptors derive from an elderly woman with acute or convalescent COVID-19.

As DNA, the CDR3 is TGTGCCAGCAGTTACCGCGACAGCTCCTATAATTCACCCCTCCACTTT. It encodes CASSYRDSSYNSPLHF. This chain joins TRBV6-2 or TRBV6-3 and TRBJ1-6, with TRBD1 as a possible D gene (5 bases). Trimming pared 2 bases from V and 0 bases from J, leaving 8 bases between. The CDR3 is 16 residues long. CDR1 is MNHEY, CDR2 SVGEGT, per germline.

This clone occurred once. The chain couples TRBV5-4 to TRBJ1-2, with D unclear. V was clipped by 3 bases and J by 4 bases, with 16 bases between them. CDR1 and CDR2 from the germline V gene are SGHNT and YYREEE (reference sequence). The length of the CDR3 is 15 residues. The CDR3 sequence is CASSSESFSFYGYTF. As DNA, the CDR3 is TGTGCCAGCAGCTCGGAGTCCTTTTCCTTCTATGGCTACACCTTC.